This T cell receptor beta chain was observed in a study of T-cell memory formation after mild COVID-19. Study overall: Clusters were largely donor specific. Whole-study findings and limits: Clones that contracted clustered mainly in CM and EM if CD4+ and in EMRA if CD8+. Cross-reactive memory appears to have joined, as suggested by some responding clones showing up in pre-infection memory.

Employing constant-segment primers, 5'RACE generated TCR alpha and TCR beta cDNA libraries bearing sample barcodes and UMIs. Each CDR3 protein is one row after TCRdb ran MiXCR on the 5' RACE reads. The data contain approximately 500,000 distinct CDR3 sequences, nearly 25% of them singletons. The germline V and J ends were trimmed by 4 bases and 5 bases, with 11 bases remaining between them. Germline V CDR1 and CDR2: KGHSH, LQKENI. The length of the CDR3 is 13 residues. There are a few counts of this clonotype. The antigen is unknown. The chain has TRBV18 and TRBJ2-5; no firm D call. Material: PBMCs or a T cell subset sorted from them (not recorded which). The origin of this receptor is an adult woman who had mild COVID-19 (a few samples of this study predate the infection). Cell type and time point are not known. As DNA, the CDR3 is TGTGCCAGCTCACGATATACAAGCGAGACCCAGTACTTC. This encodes CASSRYTSETQYF.